These 20 T cell receptor beta chains were sequenced from one sample in a study of T cell changes during pregnancy in multiple sclerosis. The repertoire was sequenced with immunoSEQ multiplex PCR; TCRdb's copy has only in-frame clones and lacks some. The table lists fewer than 75,000 clones, more than 85% of them singletons, with 3.6% in the top ten. Sample: peripheral blood, taken after pregnancy. The receptor set was obtained from a female donor in good health, enrolled as a control in a pregnancy study.

J is TRBJ2-1 and V is TRBV30; TRBD2 matches 8 bases. The CDR3 loop spans 14 amino acids. Germline assignment: CDR1 GTSNPN and CDR2 SVGIG (reference sequence). V lost 5 bases and J lost 8; bases outside the gene matches: 11. CDR3 sequence reads: CAWGRGGEGHEQFF. In DNA, the CDR3 is TGTGCCTGGGGTCGGGGGGGTGAAGGCCATGAGCAGTTCTTC.

The V call is TRBV7-9, the J call TRBJ2-5, with a possible D match to TRBD1 (7 bases). Per germline, CDR1 SEHNR and CDR2 FQNEAQ (reference sequence). This CDR3 is 15 amino acids long. The ends were cut back, 5 bases at V and 2 bases at J, with 15 bases in the middle. CDR3 protein: CASSPAGQTQETQYF. In nucleotides, the CDR3 is TGTGCCAGCAGCCCTGCGGGACAGACTCAAGAGACCCAGTACTTC.

This rearrangement joins TRBV18 to TRBJ1-5; D is possibly TRBD1 (5 bases). V was trimmed by 5 bases and J by 1 base, leaving 9 bases between them. The length of the CDR3 is 14 residues. CDR1 and CDR2 from the germline V gene are KGHSH and LQKENI. CDR3 protein: CASSRGQSNQPQHF. As DNA, the CDR3 is TGTGCCAGCTCAAGGGGCCAAAGCAATCAGCCCCAGCATTTT.

The chain couples TRBV5-4 to TRBJ1-2, with D tentatively TRBD1 (5 bases). This CDR3 contains 15 residues. Per germline, CDR1 SGHNT and CDR2 YYREEE (reference sequence). Trimming cost V 4 bases and J 1 base, with 14 bases left between them. CDR3 sequence (DNA): TGTGCCAGCAGCGACAGAGAAAAATATAACTATGGCTACACCTTC. Amino acids: CASSDREKYNYGYTF.

V and J are TRBV5-1 and TRBJ1-3; weak D call: TRBD1 (6 bases). Germline-derived CDR1 and CDR2 are SGHRS and YFSETQ. The CDR3 has 16 residues. V lost 0 bases, J lost 4 bases, and 14 bases lay in between. The CDR3 reads CASSLASQGNGNTIYF. Written as DNA, the CDR3 is TGCGCCAGCAGCTTGGCGAGTCAGGGGAACGGAAACACCATATATTTT.

This clone occurred many times. The J gene is TRBJ2-2, the V gene TRBV6-4; 9 bases line up with TRBD1. The V and J ends lost 3 bases and 1 base, in that order; junction bases with no gene match: 0. This CDR3 is 15 amino acids long. Per the germline V gene, CDR1 is MRHNA and CDR2 is SNTAGT. CDR3 sequence (DNA): TGTGCCAGCAGTGAGGGACAGGGGAACACCGGGGAGCTGTTTTTT. Translating it yields CASSEGQGNTGELFF.

This rearrangement joins TRBV21-1 to TRBJ2-5; TRBD1 reflects the table's D call only, with no check against the DNA. TRBV21-1 is described as a pseudogene. CDR3 length equals 13 residues. The DNA of the CDR3 is TGTGCCAGCAGGTCCAGGGGGCGGAAGACCCAGTACTTC. It yields the protein CASRSRGRKTQYF.

The V and J genes are TRBV27 and TRBJ2-7, with 8 bases matching TRBD2. From germline, CDR1 is MNHEY and CDR2 SMNVEV (reference sequence). The CDR3 extends over 14 amino acids. The trim removed 2 bases at V and 1 base at J, leaving 1 base unmatched. In DNA form, the CDR3 reads TGTGCCAGCAGTTTACGCGGGAGGTCCTACGAGCAGTACTTC. Protein product: CASSLRGRSYEQYF.

J is TRBJ1-5 and V is TRBV5-5; 7 bases fit TRBD1. Trimming cost V 0 bases and J 4 bases; bases outside gene matches: 7. CDR1 is SGHKS and CDR2 is YYEKEE in the germline V gene (reference sequence). CDR3 length: 16 amino acids. CDR3 sequence (DNA): TGTGCCAGCAGCTTGGAAGAGGGGGCAGGTAATCAGCCCCAGCATTTT. Its protein is CASSLEEGAGNQPQHF.

The V call is TRBV30, the J call TRBJ1-2; a possible D gene is TRBD1 (5 bases). In germline, CDR1 is GTSNPN, CDR2 SVGIG (reference sequence). The CDR3 is 12 residues long. CDR3 sequence (DNA): TGTGGTGCAGGGACTGCCAACTATGGCTACACCTTC. It codes for CGAGTANYGYTF.

This chain links TRBV2 with TRBJ2-5; maybe TRBD1 (5 bases). CDR1 and CDR2 (germline): SNHLY, FYNNEI. Trimming pared 4 bases from V and 5 bases from J, leaving 11 bases between. The CDR3 runs 13 residues. CDR3: CASSGSGMETQYF. The CDR3 DNA is TGTGCCAGCAGTGGTTCAGGGATGGAGACCCAGTACTTC.

The rearrangement joins TRBV19 to TRBJ1-3; D not resolved. Germline V gives CDR1 LNHDA, CDR2 SQIVND (reference sequence). The CDR3 covers 14 residues. Trimming stripped 4 bases from V and 0 bases from J, with 7 bases between. CDR3 loop: CASSTQFSGNTIYF. The CDR3 nucleotides read TGTGCCAGTAGTACACAGTTCTCTGGAAACACCATATATTTT. The entire variable domain, with the rest obtained from reference TRBV19 and TRBJ1-3, is as follows: DGGITQSPKYLFRKEGQNVTLSCEQNLNHDAMYWYRQDPGQGLRLIYYSQIVNDFQKGDIAEGYSVSREKKESFPLTVTSAQKNPTAFYLCASSTQFSGNTIYFGEGSWLTVV.

The chain joins TRBV7-7 to TRBJ2-2, with D possibly being TRBD1 (5 bases). Per germline, CDR1 SSHAT and CDR2 FNYEAQ (reference sequence). The CDR3 runs to 17 residues. V gave up 1 base and J gave up 4 bases, with 16 bases separating them. CDR3 nucleotide sequence: TGTGCCAGCAGCTTAGGCGGCTCGACAGTGGGCACCGGGGAGCTGTTTTTT. Protein sequence: CASSLGGSTVGTGELFF.

The V call is TRBV4-1, the J call TRBJ1-3, with 7 positions matching TRBD1. The germline V gene has CDR1 MGHRA and CDR2 YSYEKL. The CDR3 covers 16 residues. V lost 3 bases and J lost 0; bases outside the gene matches: 5. CDR3 in amino acids: CASSHVGTASGNTIYF. CDR3 in DNA: TGCGCCAGCAGCCATGTCGGGACAGCCTCTGGAAACACCATATATTTT.

This clone was picked up one time. The chain has TRBV18 and TRBJ2-5, with a weak D call TRBD2 (6 bases). This CDR3 comprises 16 residues. Trimming cost V 1 base and J 2 bases, with 14 bases left between them. The germline V gene has CDR1 KGHSH and CDR2 LQKENI. CDR3 sequence: CASSPRREGPQETQYF. The CDR3 DNA sequence: TGTGCCAGCTCACCACGGCGGGAAGGGCCACAAGAGACCCAGTACTTC.

This clone was detected only once. This chain uses TRBV4-3 with TRBJ2-7; D is uncertain. CDR1 LGHNA and CDR2 YSLEER come from the germline V gene. The CDR3 runs 15 residues. With 1 base removed from V and 3 bases from J, the gap between germline ends came to 13 bases. This chain's CDR3 is CASSQGFNKNYEQYF. CDR3 DNA: TGCGCCAGCAGCCAAGGGTTTAACAAGAACTACGAGCAGTACTTC.

The rearrangement joins TRBV19 to TRBJ1-3, with D possibly TRBD1 on 5 matching bases. Germline CDR1 LNHDA, CDR2 SQIVND (reference sequence). The length of the CDR3 is 17 residues. The V end was cut by 6 bases, the J end by 6 bases, with 24 bases between. CDR3: CASRPGTAGIEENTIYF. As DNA, the CDR3 is TGTGCCAGTAGACCAGGGACTGCCGGGATCGAAGAAAACACCATATATTTT. The full variable domain, its missing parts supplied by reference TRBV19 and TRBJ1-3, is DGGITQSPKYLFRKEGQNVTLSCEQNLNHDAMYWYRQDPGQGLRLIYYSQIVNDFQKGDIAEGYSVSREKKESFPLTVTSAQKNPTAFYLCASRPGTAGIEENTIYFGEGSWLTVV.

The V gene is TRBV19, the J gene TRBJ2-2, with TRBD1 identical over 12 bases. Looked up from germline, CDR1 is LNHDA and CDR2 is SQIVND (reference sequence). The ends lost 3 bases at V and 7 bases at J; junction bases unmatched: 6. The CDR3 is 16 amino acids. The CDR3 DNA reads TGTGCCAGTAGTATTGGGGGACAGGGGGCGCACGGGGAGCTGTTTTTT. Encoded protein: CASSIGGQGAHGELFF.

The rearrangement uses TRBV19 and TRBJ2-1; 8 bases are a match to TRBD2. CDR1 is LNHDA and CDR2 is SQIVND in the germline V gene (reference sequence). There are 15 residues in the CDR3. With V trimmed by 9 bases and J by 0 bases, 7 bases remained unmatched. This CDR3 is CASLKRGNSYNEQFF. In DNA form, the CDR3 reads TGTGCCAGCCTTAAGCGGGGGAACTCCTACAATGAGCAGTTCTTC.

This chain joins TRBV2 and TRBJ2-2; 9 bases are shared with TRBD1. Germline CDR1 reads SNHLY; CDR2 reads FYNNEI. J was trimmed by 6 bases and V by 6 bases; bases with no gene match: 5. This CDR3 is 14 amino acids long. As DNA, the CDR3 is TGTGCCAGCAGGGGGACAGGGCGGCCCGGGGAGCTGTTTTTT. Translating it yields CASRGTGRPGELFF. The full variable domain, with the rest looked up from reference TRBV2 and TRBJ2-2, is EPEVTQTPSHQVTQMGQEVILRCVPISNHLYFYWYRQILGQKVEFLVSFYNNEISEKSEIFDDQFSVERPDGSNFTLKIRSTKLEDSAMYFCASRGTGRPGELFFGEGSRLTVL.